One and the same sample provided the 30 T cell receptor beta chains below, sequenced in a study of cytomegalovirus exposure and HLA in healthy donors. The study ran its PCR with 60 Vbeta and 13 Jbeta primers. Sequencing used immunoSEQ multiplex PCR; TCRdb keeps in-frame clones, though not all of them. This repertoire shows roughly 80,000 clones, roughly two thirds found once; its top ten account for about 6.9%. Input material: PBMCs. These receptors were taken from a woman in her forties or fifties in good health and CMV-seropositive.

This clone turned up a few times. The chain carries TRBV28 and TRBJ1-5; the D is unclear. The CDR3 spans 12 residues. Germline V gene lookup returns CDR1 MDHEN and CDR2 SYDVKM. Trimming cost V 3 bases and J 7 bases, with 7 bases left between them. DNA of the CDR3: TGTGCCAGCAGTTTTTTGAGGCAGCCCCAGCATTTT. It yields the protein CASSFLRQPQHF.

In its sample, this clone was seen a few times. The CDR3 sequence: CASSPGDSRVLETQYF. In DNA form, the CDR3 reads TGTGCCAGCTCACCAGGGGACTCGAGGGTGTTAGAGACCCAGTACTTC. This sequence joins TRBV18 and TRBJ2-5; maybe TRBD2 (6 bases). There are 16 residues in the CDR3. Trimming pared 2 bases from V and 4 bases from J, leaving 17 bases between. Germline V gene data show CDR1 as KGHSH and CDR2 as LQKENI.

The chain couples TRBV2 to TRBJ1-5; D may be TRBD1 (6 bases). Germline V CDR1 and CDR2: SNHLY, FYNNEI. The CDR3 is made up of 15 amino acids. The ends were cut back, 4 bases at V and 9 bases at J, with 19 bases in the middle. The CDR3 region has the DNA TGTGCCAGCAGTGTGAACAGGGCCCCCTTTGGGCCCCAGCATTTT. Protein: CASSVNRAPFGPQHF.

The chain is built from TRBV5-1 and TRBJ2-2; D is uncertain. The CDR3 extends over 13 amino acids. Germline V gene lookup returns CDR1 SGHRS and CDR2 YFSETQ. Trimming removed 1 base at V and 7 bases at J, with 8 bases between. CDR3 DNA: TGCGCCAGCAGCTTGCCCAGGAACGGGGAGCTGTTTTTT. Its protein product is CASSLPRNGELFF.

This clone was seen a handful of times. This chain connects TRBV19 to TRBJ2-2, with 9 bases that match TRBD1. The CDR3 length is 16 residues. CDR1 and CDR2 (germline): LNHDA, SQIVND (reference sequence). V was clipped by 8 bases and J by 3 bases; unmatched bases: 10. The CDR3 nucleotides are TGTGCCAGTCGGAGCGGGACAGGGTTTGACACCGGGGAGCTGTTTTTT. This codes for CASRSGTGFDTGELFF.

V is TRBV5-6 and J is TRBJ2-5, with D possibly TRBD2 on 7 matching bases. The germline gives CDR1 SGHDT, CDR2 YYEEEE. Trimming stripped 1 base from V and 4 bases from J, with 20 bases between. This CDR3 contains 17 residues. The CDR3 here is CASSLRAGAFGGETQYF. In DNA form, the CDR3 reads TGTGCCAGCAGCTTGCGGGCGGGGGCATTCGGTGGAGAGACCCAGTACTTC.

The chain carries TRBV2 and TRBJ2-3; D is possibly TRBD2 (5 bases). CDR1 SNHLY and CDR2 FYNNEI come from the germline V gene. The CDR3 has 15 amino acids. V lost 8 bases and J lost 2, with 17 bases in between. In DNA, the CDR3 is TGTGCCAGCGGGTACGGCGGACTTAACACAGATACGCAGTATTTT. Translated, it gives CASGYGGLNTDTQYF.

CDR3 in amino acids: CASSATGDGNQPQHF. The CDR3 nucleotides are TGTGCCAGCAGTGCTACAGGGGATGGGAATCAGCCCCAGCATTTT. The rearrangement joins TRBV6-4 to TRBJ1-5, with 7 bases fitting TRBD1. Germline CDR1 reads MRHNA; CDR2 reads SNTAGT. The CDR3 runs 15 residues. V was clipped by 4 bases and J by 4 bases; unmatched bases: 7.

The chain uses TRBV2 and TRBJ2-7; TRBD1 agrees at 7 bases. Germline V gene sequence: CDR1 SNHLY, CDR2 FYNNEI. CDR3 size: 18 residues. J was trimmed by 1 base and V by 1 base; bases with no gene match: 13. CDR3 nucleotide sequence: TGTGCCAGCAGTGAAGGGACAGGAACCTACCCGCTTTCCTACGAGCAGTACGTC. Protein: CASSEGTGTYPLSYEQYV.

The genes are TRBV6-1 and TRBJ1-1; no reliable D call. The V gene lost 6 bases and the J gene lost 0 bases, with 8 bases spanning the gap. The length of the CDR3 is 13 residues. Germline V gene lookup returns CDR1 MNHNS and CDR2 SASEGT. The CDR3 protein is CASSSVVNTEAFF. In DNA form, the CDR3 reads TGTGCCAGCAGCTCGGTAGTGAACACTGAAGCTTTCTTT.

This clone was found once. The CDR3 DNA reads TGCGCCAGCAGCACATGGACAGGGGCGAACCAAAATAATTCACCCCTCCACTTT. Translation: CASSTWTGANQNNSPLHF. V and J are TRBV5-1 and TRBJ1-6, with 9 bases matching TRBD1. Germline V CDR1 and CDR2: SGHRS, YFSETQ. The CDR3 runs 18 residues. J gave up 5 bases and V 4 bases, and 13 bases lay outside the gene matches.

This CDR3 is CASSEDSDGYTF. In DNA, the CDR3 is TGTGCCAGCAGTGAGGACAGCGATGGCTACACCTTC. This chain joins TRBV2 and TRBJ1-2, with D perhaps TRBD1 (6 bases). The ends were cut back, 3 bases at V and 6 bases at J, with 8 bases in the middle. This CDR3 spans 12 amino acids. The germline CDR1 and CDR2 sequences are SNHLY and FYNNEI.

The chain has TRBV6-1 and TRBJ1-5, with 7 bases aligning to TRBD1. Germline CDR1 and CDR2: MNHNS and SASEGT. The CDR3 runs to 14 residues. The trim removed 5 bases at V and 2 bases at J, leaving 3 bases unmatched. CDR3 DNA sequence: TGTGCCAGCAGTCGACAGGGTGGCAATCAGCCCCAGCATTTT. Translating it yields CASSRQGGNQPQHF.

The chain combines TRBV9 with TRBJ2-3, with D possibly matching TRBD2 (5 bases). The CDR3 is 16 residues long. The ends were cut back, 6 bases at V and 2 bases at J, with 19 bases in the middle. Per germline, CDR1 SGDLS and CDR2 YYNGEE. CDR3 sequence: CASTLAGTGNTDTQYF. The CDR3, as DNA: TGTGCCAGCACCCTAGCTGGCACGGGGAACACAGATACGCAGTATTTT. The entire variable domain, with the rest obtained from reference TRBV9 and TRBJ2-3, is as follows: DSGVTQTPKHLITATGQRVTLRCSPRSGDLSVYWYQQSLDQGLQFLIQYYNGEERAKGNILERFSAQQFPDLHSELNLSSLELGDSALYFCASTLAGTGNTDTQYFGPGTRLTVL.

This clone was detected once. The chain couples TRBV7-6 to TRBJ2-2; 8 bases are shared with TRBD2. J lost 2 bases, V lost 1 base, and 0 bases had no gene match. CDR3 length: 15 residues. Germline lookup yields CDR1 SGHVS and CDR2 FNYEAQ. The CDR3 is CASSLGTSNTGELFF. The CDR3 nucleotides are TGTGCCAGCAGCTTAGGGACTAGCAACACCGGGGAGCTGTTTTTT.

The V gene is TRBV2, the J gene TRBJ1-6; TRBD1 is a possible D gene (5 bases). Between the trimmed V and J ends, which lost 7 bases and 7 bases, there was a span of 17 bases. CDR3 length: 15 residues. Germline-derived CDR1 and CDR2 are SNHLY and FYNNEI. In DNA, the CDR3 is TGTGCCAGCACCCCTTTGAGCGGGGCCAATTCACCCCTCCACTTT. It is translated as CASTPLSGANSPLHF.

The CDR3 sequence: CASSQQTERTQYF. The CDR3 DNA reads as TGCGCCAGCAGCCAACAGACAGAGCGGACCCAGTACTTC. The V call is TRBV4-1, the J call TRBJ2-5; TRBD1 might be the D (5 bases). CDR1 and CDR2 (germline): MGHRA, YSYEKL. V was cut by 2 bases and J by 7 bases, with 11 bases left in between. The CDR3 is made up of 13 amino acids.

The chain carries TRBV30 and TRBJ1-1, with D possibly TRBD1 on 6 matching bases. Deletions cut 4 bases from V and 0 bases from J, with 12 bases between. The CDR3 is 14 amino acids. Germline CDR1 GTSNPN, CDR2 SVGIG (reference sequence). The CDR3 protein is CAWIQDSMNTEAFF. The CDR3 nucleotides are TGTGCCTGGATTCAGGACAGCATGAACACTGAAGCTTTCTTT.

The rearrangement joins TRBV28 to TRBJ1-6; TRBD1 might be the D (5 bases). The CDR3 length is 14 residues. The V gene's germline CDR1 is MDHEN and CDR2 SYDVKM. V was trimmed by 4 bases and J by 13 bases, leaving 17 bases between them. Written as DNA, the CDR3 is TGTGCCAGCAGTTGGGACGCGGTGGGGGGGCCCCTCCACTTT. Its protein is CASSWDAVGGPLHF.

This clone was counted between two and nine times. The chain couples TRBV2 to TRBJ2-5; no clear D gene. This CDR3 is 12 amino acids long. Germline V lookup: CDR1 SNHLY, CDR2 FYNNEI. V was clipped by 8 bases and J by 1 base, with 8 bases between them. The CDR3 nucleotides read TGTGCCAGCCATAGCTTCCAAGAGACCCAGTACTTC. Its protein product is CASHSFQETQYF.

This rearrangement joins TRBV2 to TRBJ1-2; 7 bases line up with TRBD1. The ends lost 4 bases at V and 8 bases at J; junction bases unmatched: 10. This CDR3 contains 14 residues. CDR1 is SNHLY and CDR2 is FYNNEI in the germline V gene. The CDR3, as DNA: TGTGCCAGCAGTGCCCGTAAGGGGGCCGGAGGCTACACCTTC. This translates into CASSARKGAGGYTF.

The rearrangement uses TRBV10-3 and TRBJ1-1, with 7 nucleotides matching TRBD1. V was pared by 4 bases and J by 7 bases, with 12 bases of the junction left unmatched. This CDR3 has 15 residues. Germline values: CDR1 ENHRY, CDR2 SYGVKD. The CDR3 is CAISVTGTADHEAFF. CDR3 DNA sequence: TGTGCCATCAGTGTTACTGGGACAGCCGATCATGAAGCTTTCTTT.

The chain couples TRBV14 to TRBJ1-1, with D perhaps TRBD1 (5 bases). The CDR3 is made up of 13 amino acids. Germline-derived CDR1 and CDR2 are SGHDN and FVKESK. Deletions cut 4 bases from V and 2 bases from J, with 8 bases between. The CDR3 sequence is CASSLGLNTEAFF. CDR3 in DNA: TGTGCCAGCAGCCTGGGACTAAACACTGAAGCTTTCTTT.

V and J are TRBV30 and TRBJ1-4; the D gene is possibly TRBD1 (6 bases). The CDR3 is 14 residues long. The V end was cut by 0 bases, the J end by 1 base, with 6 bases between. Germline V gene sequence: CDR1 GTSNPN, CDR2 SVGIG (reference sequence). The CDR3 here is CAWSVGGTNEKLFF. Here the CDR3 DNA reads TGTGCCTGGAGTGTAGGGGGAACTAATGAAAAACTGTTTTTT.

This rearrangement joins TRBV25-1 to TRBJ1-2; no firm D call. Trimming stripped 2 bases from V and 6 bases from J, with 13 bases between. The CDR3 contains 14 residues. Germline-derived CDR1 and CDR2 are MGHDK and SYGVNS. The CDR3 DNA sequence: TGTGCCAGCAGTGAAATAGCTGGGAGTAATGGCTACACCTTC. Its protein product is CASSEIAGSNGYTF.

This clone was counted between two and nine times. The CDR3 reads CASSVGQVRTGELFF. The DNA for the CDR3 is TGTGCCAGCAGCGTGGGACAGGTTAGGACCGGGGAGCTGTTTTTT. This chain uses TRBV9 with TRBJ2-2, with 8 bases lining up with TRBD1. After removal of 2 bases from V and 5 bases from J, the junction contained 5 bases not matched to a gene. The V gene's germline CDR1 is SGDLS and CDR2 YYNGEE. This CDR3 contains 15 residues.

This chain joins TRBV10-1 and TRBJ2-1; TRBD2 is a possible D gene (6 bases). Germline-derived CDR1 and CDR2 are WNHNN and SYGVQD (reference sequence). There are 15 residues in the CDR3. With 0 bases removed from V and 5 bases from J, the gap between germline ends came to 11 bases. The CDR3 here is CASSESGLPNNEQFF. CDR3 sequence (DNA): TGCGCCAGCAGTGAGTCAGGACTACCTAACAATGAGCAGTTCTTC.

The V and J genes are TRBV6-1 and TRBJ1-2; 7 nucleotides line up with TRBD1. Unmatched junction bases numbered 9, after V lost 2 bases and J lost 6 bases. The CDR3 covers 15 residues. CDR1 is MNHNS, CDR2 SASEGT, per germline. The CDR3 loop is CASSEWIQGVNGYTF. The CDR3 nucleotides are TGTGCCAGCAGTGAATGGATCCAGGGGGTAAATGGCTACACCTTC.

The rearrangement uses TRBV7-3 and TRBJ1-1; 9 nucleotides line up with TRBD1. The germline V gene has CDR1 SGHTA and CDR2 FQGTGA. The CDR3 has 15 amino acids. The J segment lost 4 bases and the V segment lost 2 bases, leaving 5 bases of the junction unmatched. The DNA of the CDR3 is TGTGCCAGCAGCTTAGGGGGACAGGGAGGCACTGAAGCTTTCTTT. As protein: CASSLGGQGGTEAFF.

The V call is TRBV28, the J call TRBJ2-5, with D maybe TRBD2 (7 bases). This CDR3 contains 14 residues. The germline V gene has CDR1 MDHEN and CDR2 SYDVKM. Trimming took 4 bases from V and 5 from J, leaving 14 bases between them. The CDR3 DNA is TGTGCCAGCAGTTCCGGGGGGCTGAGGGAGACCCAGTACTTC. Translated: CASSSGGLRETQYF.